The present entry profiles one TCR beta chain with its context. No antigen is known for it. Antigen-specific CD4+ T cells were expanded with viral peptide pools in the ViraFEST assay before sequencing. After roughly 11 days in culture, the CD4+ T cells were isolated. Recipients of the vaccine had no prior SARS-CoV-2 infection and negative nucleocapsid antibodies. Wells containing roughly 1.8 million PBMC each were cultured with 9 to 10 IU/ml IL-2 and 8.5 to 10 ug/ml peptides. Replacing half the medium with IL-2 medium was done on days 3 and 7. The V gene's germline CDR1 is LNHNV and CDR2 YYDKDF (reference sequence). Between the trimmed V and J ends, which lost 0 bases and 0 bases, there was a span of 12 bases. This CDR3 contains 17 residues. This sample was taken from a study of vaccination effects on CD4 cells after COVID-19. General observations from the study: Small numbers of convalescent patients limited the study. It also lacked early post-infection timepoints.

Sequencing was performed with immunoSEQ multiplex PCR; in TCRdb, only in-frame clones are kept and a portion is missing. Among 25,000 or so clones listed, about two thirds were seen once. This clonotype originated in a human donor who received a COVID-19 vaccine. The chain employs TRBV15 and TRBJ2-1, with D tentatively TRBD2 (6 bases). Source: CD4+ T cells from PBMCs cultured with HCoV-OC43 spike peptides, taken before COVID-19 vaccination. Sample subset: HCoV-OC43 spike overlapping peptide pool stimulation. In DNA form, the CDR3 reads TGTGCCACCAGCAGAGAGAGTAGCGGATTCTCCTACAATGAGCAGTTCTTC. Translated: CATSRESSGFSYNEQFF.